A single sample gave rise to the 18 T cell receptor beta chains below, sequenced in a study of blood T cell repertoires in COVID-19. Clones were read by immunoSEQ multiplex PCR, and TCRdb kept only the in-frame ones, dropping some. This table holds hundreds of thousands of clones, roughly 85% found once. Material for sequencing was peripheral blood. Source of these receptors: a man aged 50 to 59 with active or convalescent COVID-19.

This chain uses TRBV5-6 with TRBJ2-2, with 14 bases that match TRBD2. From germline, CDR1 is SGHDT and CDR2 YYEEEE. Unmatched junction bases numbered 3, after V lost 2 bases and J lost 6 bases. This CDR3 is 16 amino acids long. CDR3 loop: CASSFGTSGRSGELFF. In DNA, the CDR3 is TGTGCCAGCAGCTTCGGGACTAGCGGGAGATCCGGGGAGCTGTTTTTT.

The chain combines TRBV7-2 with TRBJ2-5; 7 bases are shared with TRBD1. The CDR3 spans 12 residues. CDR1 SGHTA and CDR2 FQGNSA come from the germline V gene. The V segment lost 4 bases and the J segment 6 bases; nucleotides outside the gene matches: 2. The CDR3 loop is CASSSDRKTQYF. CDR3 nucleotide sequence: TGTGCCAGCAGCTCGGACAGGAAGACCCAGTACTTC.

The chain uses TRBV3-1 (or the pseudogene TRBV3-2) and TRBJ2-7; perhaps TRBD1 as D (5 bases). In germline, CDR1 is LGHDT, CDR2 YNNKEL (reference sequence). CDR3 length equals 12 residues. Trimming pared 4 bases from V and 4 bases from J, leaving 8 bases between. The CDR3 sequence: CASSLSGYEQYF. The CDR3 region has the DNA TGTGCCAGCAGCCTTTCAGGGTACGAGCAGTACTTC.

The chain combines TRBV5-4 with TRBJ1-2, with 8 bases that match TRBD1. The CDR3 consists of 14 residues. The germline gives CDR1 SGHNT, CDR2 YYREEE (reference sequence). V shed 5 bases, J shed 4 bases, and the junction held 7 bases outside the gene matches. The CDR3 spells CASRDRERSYGYTF. In nucleotides, the CDR3 is TGTGCCAGCAGGGACAGGGAGCGTAGCTATGGCTACACCTTC.

The chain links TRBV16 to TRBJ1-2, with D possibly being TRBD1 (5 bases). Germline CDR1 is KGHSY and CDR2 is FQNENV. This CDR3 contains 12 residues. V lost 4 bases, J lost 6 bases, and 9 bases lay in between. CDR3 amino acids: CASSPTGDGYTF. Written as DNA, the CDR3 is TGTGCCAGCAGCCCAACGGGGGATGGCTACACCTTC. The full variable domain, rest sourced from reference TRBV16 and TRBJ1-2, is GEEVAQTPKHLVRGEGQKAKLYCAPIKGHSYVFWYQQVLKNEFKFLISFQNENVFDETGMPKERFSAKCLPNSPCSLEIQATKLEDSAVYFCASSPTGDGYTFGSGTRLTVV.

This sequence joins TRBV4-2 and TRBJ2-5; D unclear. Germline assignment: CDR1 LGHNA and CDR2 YNFKEQ. The CDR3 runs 12 residues. Trimming removed 0 bases at V and 3 bases at J, with 2 bases between. CDR3 sequence: CASSQDKETQYF. Here the CDR3 DNA reads TGTGCCAGCAGCCAAGATAAAGAGACCCAGTACTTC.

The rearrangement links TRBV5-4 to TRBJ2-3; 7 bases fit TRBD2. The CDR3 is 14 residues long. CDR1 SGHNT and CDR2 YYREEE come from the germline V gene (reference sequence). The V and J ends lost 2 bases and 3 bases, in that order; junction bases with no gene match: 3. As DNA, the CDR3 is TGTGCCAGCAGCTTTCGGGGGGAGACAGATACGCAGTATTTT. It translates to CASSFRGETDTQYF.

The chain links TRBV6-5 to TRBJ2-7, with 9 bases identical to TRBD1. The V gene end was trimmed by 8 bases and the J gene end by 2 bases; junction bases not matched to a gene: 7. The germline V gene encodes CDR1 MNHEY and CDR2 SVGAGI. CDR3 size: 14 residues. This CDR3 reads CASRAGTGTYEQYF. In nucleotides, the CDR3 is TGTGCCAGCCGGGCAGGGACAGGGACCTACGAGCAGTACTTC.

The V and J genes are TRBV14 and TRBJ2-7; D is unresolved. CDR3 size: 13 residues. The germline V and J ends were trimmed by 0 bases and 8 bases, with 11 bases remaining between them. Looked up from germline, CDR1 is SGHDN and CDR2 is FVKESK. This CDR3 is CASSQERASKQYF. As DNA, the CDR3 is TGTGCCAGCAGCCAAGAACGTGCTTCTAAGCAGTACTTC.

The genes are TRBV30 and TRBJ2-1; 11 bases map to TRBD2. The CDR3 runs to 14 residues. Looked up from germline, CDR1 is GTSNPN and CDR2 is SVGIG (reference sequence). V was pared by 3 bases and J by 8 bases, with 6 bases of the junction left unmatched. CDR3 DNA sequence: TGTGCCTGGAGACTAGCGGGAGCCCGGCATGAGCAGTTCTTC. Translating gives CAWRLAGARHEQFF.

This chain uses TRBV20-1 with TRBJ1-1, with 7 positions matching TRBD1. The CDR3 contains 14 residues. V trimming: 3 bases; J trimming: 3 bases; junction bases outside the gene matches: 7. CDR1 is DFQATT and CDR2 is SNEGSKA in the germline V gene (reference sequence). The DNA for the CDR3 is TGCAGTGCTAGTCGTAGGGGGCCTGACACTGAAGCTTTCTTT. Amino acid sequence: CSASRRGPDTEAFF.

This clone was observed a single time. The chain links TRBV5-6 to TRBJ1-5; D is possibly TRBD1 (5 bases). Trimming stripped 0 bases from V and 1 base from J, with 5 bases between. The CDR3 has 14 amino acids. Per germline, CDR1 SGHDT and CDR2 YYEEEE. The CDR3 DNA reads as TGTGCCAGCAGCTTGGCAGGGAGCAATCAGCCCCAGCATTTT. It codes for CASSLAGSNQPQHF.

The rearrangement uses TRBV7-2 and TRBJ2-7, with a tentative D call TRBD2 (5 bases). Trimming left V 5 bases short and J 4 bases short, with 12 bases between. Per germline, CDR1 SGHTA and CDR2 FQGNSA. The CDR3 runs to 13 residues. The CDR3 loop is CASSPGSGYEQYF. CDR3 coding DNA: TGTGCCAGCAGCCCGGGGAGCGGTTACGAGCAGTACTTC.

The rearrangement joins TRBV4-2 to TRBJ1-3, with a weak D call TRBD1 (5 bases). Germline V CDR1 and CDR2: LGHNA, YNFKEQ. V shed 0 bases and J shed 4 bases, with 16 bases lying between them. The CDR3 has 17 amino acids. The CDR3 is CASSQEGAASEGNTIYF. The CDR3 DNA reads as TGTGCCAGCAGCCAAGAAGGGGCAGCCTCTGAGGGAAACACCATATATTTT.

This clone appeared a few times. The CDR3 nucleotides read TGTGCCAGCAGCATAGGACAGTTTGGCTACACCTTC. It encodes CASSIGQFGYTF. V is TRBV7-9 and J is TRBJ1-2; maybe TRBD1 (6 bases). Germline CDR1 SEHNR, CDR2 FQNEAQ (reference sequence). The CDR3 has 12 amino acids. V was pared by 5 bases and J by 7 bases, with 11 bases between.

The V gene is TRBV29-1, the J gene TRBJ1-1; 12 nucleotides match TRBD1. Germline CDR1 SQVTM, CDR2 ANQGSEA. This CDR3 is built from 15 residues. J gave up 7 bases and V 5 bases, and 11 bases lay outside the gene matches. In DNA, the CDR3 is TGCAGCGTTCACTCCACCGGGACAGGGGGCCATGAAGCTTTCTTT. Its translation is CSVHSTGTGGHEAFF.

The rearrangement joins TRBV29-1 to TRBJ1-2, with D possibly being TRBD1 (6 bases). Looked up from germline, CDR1 is SQVTM and CDR2 is ANQGSEA. This CDR3 has 13 residues. The CDR3 region has the DNA TGCAGTACCGGAGGGGGGGGCGACTATGGCTACACCTTC. As protein: CSTGGGGDYGYTF.

The V call is TRBV28, the J call TRBJ2-3; the D gene is possibly TRBD2 (7 bases). Germline V gene lookup returns CDR1 MDHEN and CDR2 SYDVKM. Trimming took 5 bases from V and 3 from J, leaving 21 bases between them. The CDR3 sequence is 17 residues long. CDR3 protein: CASSPRRRGGRTDTQYF. CDR3 DNA: TGTGCCAGCAGTCCCCGTCGGAGGGGGGGTCGAACAGATACGCAGTATTTT.